Each of the 29 T cell receptor beta chains below was sequenced from the same sample in a study of blood T cells in healthy people across ages. Then a second PCR, running about 6 to 11 cycles, was carried out with a sample-barcoded 5' primer and a J-beta primer mix. TCRdb re-derived calls from the 5' RACE reads in MiXCR, one entry per CDR3 protein. This table has 1.2 million to 1.5 million distinct CDR3 sequences, approximately 38% appearing once. The material sequenced was blood. The source is a woman aged 18 to 35 in good health.

The sample holds a few counts of this clonotype. The V gene is TRBV5-1, the J gene TRBJ2-5, with D possibly being TRBD2 (6 bases). Germline assignment: CDR1 SGHRS and CDR2 YFSETQ. With 5 bases removed from V and 5 bases from J, the gap between germline ends came to 13 bases. The CDR3 is made up of 13 amino acids. CDR3 sequence (DNA): TGCGCCAGCAGGCAAACTAGCTACGAGACCCAGTACTTC. Translated: CASRQTSYETQYF. Based on the CDR3 plus reference TRBV5-1 and TRBJ2-5, the full variable domain is KAGVTQTPRYLIKTRGQQVTLSCSPISGHRSVSWYQQTPGQGLQFLFEYFSETQRNKGNFPGRFSGRQFSNSRSEMNVSTLELGDSALYLCASRQTSYETQYFGPGTRLLVL.

J is TRBJ2-1 and V is TRBV2; 7 nucleotides line up with TRBD2. The CDR3 sequence is 15 residues long. Germline assignment: CDR1 SNHLY and CDR2 FYNNEI. Losses at the gene ends were 2 bases for V and 2 bases for J; bases not matched to a gene: 3. The CDR3 DNA sequence: TGTGCCAGCAGTGAAAGGCGGGAGACCTACAATGAGCAGTTCTTC. It specifies CASSERRETYNEQFF.

The chain carries TRBV2 and TRBJ2-3; a weak D match, TRBD1 (6 bases). Trimming cost V 0 bases and J 4 bases, with 11 bases left between them. Looked up from germline, CDR1 is SNHLY and CDR2 is FYNNEI. The CDR3 runs to 15 residues. CDR3 protein: CASSEARGWADTQYF. In nucleotides, the CDR3 is TGTGCCAGCAGTGAAGCCAGGGGTTGGGCAGATACGCAGTATTTT. Using reference TRBV2 and TRBJ2-3 for the parts outside the CDR3, the full variable domain is EPEVTQTPSHQVTQMGQEVILRCVPISNHLYFYWYRQILGQKVEFLVSFYNNEISEKSEIFDDQFSVERPDGSNFTLKIRSTKLEDSAMYFCASSEARGWADTQYFGPGTRLTVL.

This chain connects TRBV6-1 to TRBJ1-6; D is perhaps TRBD1 (6 bases). Germline CDR1 is MNHNS and CDR2 is SASEGT. The CDR3 sequence is 16 residues long. V lost 2 bases, J lost 3 bases, and 11 bases lay in between. CDR3 sequence: CASSEHLDSYNSPLHF. In DNA, the CDR3 is TGTGCCAGCAGTGAACACCTGGACAGCTATAATTCACCCCTCCACTTT.

V and J are TRBV28 and TRBJ2-5; tentative D call: TRBD2 (7 bases). The CDR3 extends over 14 amino acids. CDR1 is MDHEN and CDR2 is SYDVKM in the germline V gene. V shed 2 bases and J shed 9 bases, with 16 bases lying between them. The CDR3, as DNA: TGTGCCAGCAGTTTAGCGGGAGCCGAGGGGGCCCAGTACTTC. Encoded protein: CASSLAGAEGAQYF.

V usage is TRBV5-5 and J usage is TRBJ2-1; 8 positions match TRBD1. Germline V lookup: CDR1 SGHKS, CDR2 YYEKEE (reference sequence). CDR3 size: 16 residues. J lost 10 bases, V lost 6 bases, and 18 bases had no gene match. For the CDR3, the DNA is TGTGCCAGCACCCTTGGTAGGGACAGGTTCTCCTACGAGCAGTTCTTC. The encoded protein is CASTLGRDRFSYEQFF.

This clonotype was found a few times. This chain connects TRBV29-1 to TRBJ2-7; D possibly corresponds to TRBD2 (6 bases). The CDR3 covers 14 residues. Trimming took off 3 bases at V and 0 bases at J, with 12 bases between the two ends. CDR1 SQVTM and CDR2 ANQGSEA come from the germline V gene. The CDR3 coding sequence is TGCAGCGTTGATATAGCGGAAAACTCCTACGAGCAGTACTTC. This gives the protein CSVDIAENSYEQYF.

With respect to this clonotype: The DNA is left out, because the CDR3 cannot be placed on it with certainty; the CDR3 is given as TCRdb lists it. The chain links TRBV6-2 or TRBV6-3 to TRBJ2-6; the tabulated D call, TRBD2, remains unverified against the DNA. Including both end residues, the CDR3 is 14 amino acids long. CDR1 is MNHEY, CDR2 SVGEGT, per germline. The CDR3 sequence: CASRWGAGANVRTF.

J is TRBJ1-5 and V is TRBV10-3; 8 bases fit TRBD1. The CDR3 is 14 residues long. V was clipped by 11 bases and J by 0 bases; unmatched bases: 6. Germline assignment: CDR1 ENHRY and CDR2 SYGVKD. The CDR3 sequence: CAAGTGSSNQPQHF. In DNA form, the CDR3 reads TGTGCCGCCGGGACAGGTAGTAGCAATCAGCCCCAGCATTTT.

The genes are TRBV29-1 and TRBJ1-2, with D perhaps matching TRBD1 (5 bases). The germline CDR1 and CDR2 sequences are SQVTM and ANQGSEA. This CDR3 spans 15 amino acids. DNA of the CDR3: TGCCTGTGTCTTTTCCGGGACGGATCTAACTATGGCTACACCTTC. This gives the protein CLCLFRDGSNYGYTF.

This sequence joins TRBV7-9 and TRBJ2-4, with 13 bases identical to TRBD2. The CDR3 runs 15 residues. V was pared by 5 bases and J by 7 bases, with 5 bases of the junction left unmatched. Germline-derived CDR1 and CDR2 are SEHNR and FQNEAQ (reference sequence). The CDR3 coding sequence is TGTGCCAGCAGCCCCGGACTAGCGGGAGTTAACATTCAGTACTTC. This translates into CASSPGLAGVNIQYF.

The chain joins TRBV27 to TRBJ2-5; D perhaps matches TRBD1 (5 bases). Germline-derived CDR1 and CDR2 are MNHEY and SMNVEV (reference sequence). V lost 5 bases, J lost 6 bases, and 19 bases lay in between. CDR3 length: 15 amino acids. The CDR3 nucleotides read TGTGCCAGCAGTCCGACTGGAAAGGGGTTGCAGACCCAGTACTTC. Translation: CASSPTGKGLQTQYF.

V usage is TRBV27 and J usage is TRBJ2-1, with TRBD2 identical over 11 bases. The germline V gene has CDR1 MNHEY and CDR2 SMNVEV (reference sequence). Trimming removed 5 bases from V and 5 bases from J; junction bases left unmatched: 8. The CDR3 runs 16 residues. This chain's CDR3 is CASSQRLAGTDNEQFF. The CDR3 DNA reads TGTGCCAGCAGTCAGCGACTAGCGGGGACTGACAATGAGCAGTTCTTC.

The rearrangement uses TRBV27 and TRBJ1-2, with a tentative D call TRBD1 (5 bases). Germline values: CDR1 MNHEY, CDR2 SMNVEV (reference sequence). Between the trimmed V and J ends, which lost 6 bases and 3 bases, there was a span of 20 bases. The CDR3 has 16 residues. The CDR3 region is CASRYGGSAGHYGYTF. CDR3 sequence (DNA): TGTGCCAGCAGGTACGGGGGGTCGGCAGGGCACTATGGCTACACCTTC.

This clonotype was observed a handful of times. The chain joins TRBV13 to TRBJ2-1, with unresolved D. The germline V gene has CDR1 PRHDT and CDR2 FYEKMQ (reference sequence). The V end was cut by 4 bases, the J end by 7 bases, with 8 bases between. This CDR3 region has 12 residues. In DNA form, the CDR3 reads TGTGCCAGCAGCTACCTTTTGAATGAGCAGTTCTTC. Its protein is CASSYLLNEQFF.

The rearrangement joins TRBV12-3 or TRBV12-4 to TRBJ2-7; 9 positions agree with TRBD1. The J segment lost 6 bases and the V segment lost 8 bases, leaving 5 bases of the junction unmatched. There are 12 residues in the CDR3. Written as DNA, the CDR3 is TGTGCCAGCGGGACAGGGAGATTCGAGCAGTACTTC. Amino acids: CASGTGRFEQYF.

The rearrangement joins TRBV5-6 to TRBJ1-2; D call uncertain. Deletions cut 7 bases from V and 4 bases from J, with 11 bases between. The germline CDR1 and CDR2 sequences are SGHDT and YYEEEE. The CDR3 extends over 12 amino acids. The CDR3 sequence is CASRGSRYGYTF. The CDR3, as DNA: TGTGCCAGCCGAGGATCCCGCTATGGCTACACCTTC.

The chain uses TRBV5-1 and TRBJ1-5; D is unresolved. Germline assignment: CDR1 SGHRS and CDR2 YFSETQ. CDR3 length: 19 amino acids. Trimming removed 4 bases from V and 3 bases from J, with 26 bases in between. CDR3 protein: CASSAGDSGVHIHNQPQHF. The CDR3 region has the DNA TGCGCCAGCAGCGCGGGTGACTCGGGCGTTCATATCCACAATCAGCCCCAGCATTTT.

The chain has TRBV14 and TRBJ2-7; tentatively, D is TRBD2 (6 bases). The CDR3 loop spans 16 amino acids. Germline V gives CDR1 SGHDN, CDR2 FVKESK. The ends were cut back, 0 bases at V and 3 bases at J, with 15 bases in the middle. CDR3 amino acids: CASSQDWAGRVYEQYF. The DNA for the CDR3 is TGTGCCAGCAGCCAAGATTGGGCGGGAAGAGTCTACGAGCAGTACTTC.

This clonotype has more than one count but fewer than ten. The gene calls are TRBV10-3 and TRBJ2-3, with D possibly matching TRBD2 (6 bases). V lost 6 bases and J 5 bases, leaving 21 bases between the germline ends. The CDR3 runs 16 residues. CDR1 is ENHRY, CDR2 SYGVKD, per germline. CDR3 region: CAIRTPSVGGGDTQYF. CDR3 nucleotides: TGTGCCATCAGGACCCCTAGCGTAGGAGGAGGAGATACGCAGTATTTT.

The table lists this clonotype with a few counts. The rearrangement uses TRBV20-1 and TRBJ2-3; TRBD1 might be the D (6 bases). Germline V CDR1 and CDR2: DFQATT, SNEGSKA (reference sequence). The ends were cut back, 4 bases at V and 0 bases at J, with 14 bases in the middle. The CDR3 contains 15 residues. The DNA for the CDR3 is TGCAGTGCTATGTGGACAGACTCTAGCACAGATACGCAGTATTTT. It codes for CSAMWTDSSTDTQYF.

This clonotype was detected ten times or more. The chain links TRBV5-1 to TRBJ2-5; D remains unclear. Germline V CDR1 and CDR2: SGHRS, YFSETQ. This CDR3 has 13 amino acids. Trimming shortened V by 0 bases and J by 4 bases, and 7 bases separated the two germline ends. The CDR3 spells CASSLGPGETQYF. The CDR3 nucleotides read TGCGCCAGCAGCTTGGGCCCTGGAGAGACCCAGTACTTC.

As concerns this clonotype: This may be a read error, as it is one base from a much larger clone. This sequence joins TRBV6-5 and TRBJ2-5, with 11 bases fitting TRBD2. Germline V CDR1 and CDR2: MNHEY, SVGAGI. V lost 6 bases and J lost 11; bases outside the gene matches: 14. This CDR3 is built from 15 residues. This CDR3 reads CASSPTSGNGNEQYF. CDR3 DNA sequence: TGTGCCAGCAGCCCGACTAGCGGGAATGGCAATGAGCAGTACTTC.

The table lists this clonotype with a few counts. The chain joins TRBV20-1 to TRBJ2-3, with D possibly TRBD1 on 5 matching bases. V lost 6 bases and J lost 5, with 9 bases in between. In germline, CDR1 is DFQATT, CDR2 SNEGSKA (reference sequence). The CDR3 totals 11 residues. In DNA form, the CDR3 reads TGCAGTGCCCATAGGGGAGATACGCAGTATTTT. Translated: CSAHRGDTQYF.

A few counts support this clonotype. This rearrangement joins TRBV11-1 to TRBJ2-3; no definite D call. The V gene lost 5 bases and the J gene lost 4 bases, with 7 bases spanning the gap. The CDR3 extends over 12 amino acids. CDR1 and CDR2 from the germline V gene are SGHAT and FQDESV (reference sequence). CDR3 bases: TGTGCCAGCAGCGTTTCATCAGATACGCAGTATTTT. Translating it yields CASSVSSDTQYF.

This clonotype has only a few counts. This sequence joins TRBV20-1 and TRBJ2-1; possibly TRBD1 for D (6 bases). The CDR3 contains 14 residues. From germline, CDR1 is DFQATT and CDR2 SNEGSKA (reference sequence). The ends were cut back, 6 bases at V and 0 bases at J, with 12 bases in the middle. CDR3 residues: CSAVRTVSYNEQFF. The CDR3, as DNA: TGCAGTGCCGTTCGGACAGTCTCCTACAATGAGCAGTTCTTC.

The J gene is TRBJ1-1, the V gene TRBV6-5, with D possibly being TRBD1 (5 bases). V lost 6 bases, J lost 8 bases, and 13 bases lay in between. Germline V gives CDR1 MNHEY, CDR2 SVGAGI. CDR3 length equals 12 residues. The DNA of the CDR3 is TGTGCCAGCAGAAACGGGGCAGTAGAAGCTTTCTTT. This translates into CASRNGAVEAFF.

This clonotype was picked up a small number of times. The gene calls are TRBV6-6 and TRBJ2-3, with D possibly matching TRBD2 (5 bases). This CDR3 region has 16 residues. Trimming cost V 7 bases and J 4 bases, with 21 bases left between them. The germline gives CDR1 MNHNY, CDR2 SVGAGI (reference sequence). The CDR3, as DNA: TGTGCCAGCACTGTTACGGCGGGTATCTTATCAGATACGCAGTATTTT. It yields the protein CASTVTAGILSDTQYF.

This clonotype was recorded a few times. The chain joins TRBV7-2 to TRBJ2-3; 9 nucleotides align to TRBD2. Germline CDR1 SGHTA, CDR2 FQGNSA. V dropped 3 bases and J dropped 1; count of bases not matched to a gene: 2. There are 15 residues in the CDR3. CDR3: CASSFGTSRTDTQYF. In DNA, the CDR3 is TGTGCCAGCAGCTTTGGGACTAGCCGCACAGATACGCAGTATTTT. The complete variable domain, with remaining parts taken from reference TRBV7-2 and TRBJ2-3, reads GAGVSQSPSNKVTEKGKDVELRCDPISGHTALYWYRQSLGQGLEFLIYFQGNSAPDKSGLPSDRFSAERTGGSVSTLTIQRTQQEDSAVYLCASSFGTSRTDTQYFGPGTRLTVL.